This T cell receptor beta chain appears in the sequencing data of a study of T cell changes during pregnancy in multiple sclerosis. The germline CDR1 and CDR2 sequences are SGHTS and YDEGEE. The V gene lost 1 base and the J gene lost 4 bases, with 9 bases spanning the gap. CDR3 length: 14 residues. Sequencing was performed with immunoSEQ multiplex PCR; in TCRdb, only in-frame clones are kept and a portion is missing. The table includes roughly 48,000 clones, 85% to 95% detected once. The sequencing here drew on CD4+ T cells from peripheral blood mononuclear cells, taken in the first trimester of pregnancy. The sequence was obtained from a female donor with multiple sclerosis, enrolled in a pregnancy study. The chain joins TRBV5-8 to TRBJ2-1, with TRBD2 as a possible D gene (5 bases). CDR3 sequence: CASSLSGFYNEQFF. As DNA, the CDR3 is TGTGCCAGCAGCTTGTCGGGGTTTTACAATGAGCAGTTCTTC.